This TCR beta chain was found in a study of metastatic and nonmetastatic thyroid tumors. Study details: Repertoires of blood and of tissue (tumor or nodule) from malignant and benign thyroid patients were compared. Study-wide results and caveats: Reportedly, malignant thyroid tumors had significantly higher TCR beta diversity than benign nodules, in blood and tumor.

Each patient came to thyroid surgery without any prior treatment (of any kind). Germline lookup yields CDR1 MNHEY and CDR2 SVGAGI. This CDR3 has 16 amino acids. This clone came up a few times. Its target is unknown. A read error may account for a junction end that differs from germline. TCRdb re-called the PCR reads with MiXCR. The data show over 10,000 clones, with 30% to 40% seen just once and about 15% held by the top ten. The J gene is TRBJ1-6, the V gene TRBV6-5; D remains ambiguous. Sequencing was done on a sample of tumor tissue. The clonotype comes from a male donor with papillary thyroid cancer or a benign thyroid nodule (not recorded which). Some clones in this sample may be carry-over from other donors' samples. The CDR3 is CASSYAPVSYNSSLHF. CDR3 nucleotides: TGTGCCAGCAGTTACGCCCCCGTCTCCTATAATTCATCCCTCCACTTT.